This TCR beta chain was captured in a study of T-cell reconstitution after alpha-beta-depleted transplantation in children. Study results and limitations: The main origin of T-cell counts and diversity one year after transplant was newly produced T cells. The origin of alpha-beta T cells about two months after transplant was reportedly several hundred expanded graft clones. Surviving recipient cells, namely T cells and thymic progenitors, were the source of high day-60 TCRbeta diversity in some patients.

Unique molecular identifiers were built into the TCRbeta library. Each CDR3 protein is one row after TCRdb ran MiXCR on the PCR reads. The sample carries approximately 230,000 distinct CDR3 sequences, more than 20% recorded once. Trimming shortened V by 4 bases and J by 2 bases, and 12 bases separated the two germline ends. Germline values: CDR1 MRHNA, CDR2 SNTAGT. CDR3 length equals 15 residues. On this clonotype itself: Its antigen is still unknown.

This clonotype was obtained from a girl aged 2 to 9 with Fanconi anemia, due to receive a stem cell transplant. The chain links TRBV6-4 to TRBJ2-1, with D perhaps matching TRBD2 (6 bases). Material: PBMCs, obtained before TCRalphabeta/CD19-depleted stem cell transplant. This CDR3 reads CASSVKEGPYNEQFF. The CDR3 DNA reads as TGTGCCAGCAGTGTTAAGGAGGGCCCCTACAATGAGCAGTTCTTC.